This paragraph reports one TCR beta chain. Germline V gene sequence: CDR1 MNHEY, CDR2 SVGAGI. The length of the CDR3 is 14 residues. V lost 5 bases and J 7 bases, leaving 17 bases between the germline ends. This sample stems from a study of blood T cell repertoires in COVID-19. The repertoire was sequenced with immunoSEQ multiplex PCR; TCRdb's copy has only in-frame clones and lacks some. The sample holds 100,000 to 150,000 clones, roughly 88% seen once. This TCR came from a man between 50 and 59 years old with acute or convalescent COVID-19. The chain carries TRBV6-5 and TRBJ1-2; D is possibly TRBD1 (5 bases). What was sequenced was peripheral blood. DNA for the CDR3: TGTGCCAGCAGTCCGTGGGGGGAGGGGTCTGGCTACACCTTC. This sequence encodes CASSPWGEGSGYTF.